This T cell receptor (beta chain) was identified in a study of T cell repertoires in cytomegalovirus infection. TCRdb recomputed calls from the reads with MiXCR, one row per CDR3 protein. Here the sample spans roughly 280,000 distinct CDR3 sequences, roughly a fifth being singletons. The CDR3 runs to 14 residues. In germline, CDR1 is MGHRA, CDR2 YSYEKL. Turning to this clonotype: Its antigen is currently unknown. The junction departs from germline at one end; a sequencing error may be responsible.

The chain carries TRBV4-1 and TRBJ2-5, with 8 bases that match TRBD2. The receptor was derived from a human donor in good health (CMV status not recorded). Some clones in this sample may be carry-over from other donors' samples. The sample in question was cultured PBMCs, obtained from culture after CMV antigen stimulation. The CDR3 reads CASSQSGGHETQYF. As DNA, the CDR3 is TGTGCCAGCAGCCAGTCGGGGGGGCACGAGACCCAGTACTTC.